This T cell receptor beta chain appears in the sequencing data of a study of cytomegalovirus exposure and HLA in healthy donors. Study-wide background: Unique TCR beta sequences numbering 120 million or so came from 150 million to 200 million T cells in an earlier analysis.

The PCR contained 60 Vbeta and 13 Jbeta primers. Produced via immunoSEQ multiplex PCR; TCRdb's table is partial and in-frame only. The table records over 200,000 clones, around 88% of them present only once. The CDR3 covers 16 residues. The V gene's germline CDR1 is SEHNR and CDR2 FQNEAQ (reference sequence). Note on this clone: Antigen: not known. Relative to the germline gene, one junction end is altered; a read error may explain this.

Study-level results: Later findings reportedly placed an Asian-associated ancestry cluster below the roughly 700-donor mean for N-insertions. Several V segments, TRBV6-2 and TRBV6-3 among them, could not be told apart and were dropped. Some TCR beta chains (164 of them) were listed as cytomegalovirus-associated.

This TCR derives from a young woman in good health and CMV-seronegative. Sequencing used PBMCs. This rearrangement joins TRBV7-9 to TRBJ2-7; 10 bases map to TRBD1. CDR3 nucleotides: TGTTCCAGCAGCAATACCGGGACAGGGGTTGACTACGAGCAGTACTTC. Protein sequence: CSSSNTGTGVDYEQYF.